This TCR delta chain is drawn from a study of gamma-delta chains in newborns, infants, children. Study information: Microbial exposure reportedly drives polyclonal innate γδ T cell expansion after birth.

TCRdb re-analyzed the reads via CATT. The table has approximately 2,500 delta-chain clones, around 1% seen once. Points on this clone: TCRdb assigns this DNA the protein of a much larger clone, which departs from its translation at residue 8; this likely reflects a read error, and the protein shown comes from translating the DNA. Other nucleotide sequences in the sample specify the same CDR3.

The sample consisted of blood. This TCR derives from a child who was a newborn, infant or young child, either healthy, febrile or measles-vaccinated (not recorded which).

For the CDR3, the DNA is TGTGCCTGTGACACCGTGGGGGTGAGCTCCTGGGACACCCGACAGATGTTTTTC. Amino acid sequence: CACDTVGVSSWDTRQMFF. V usage is TRDV2 and J usage is TRDJ3; maybe TRDD3 (6 bases). The CDR3 contains 18 residues. CDR1 and CDR2 from the germline V gene are GEAIGNYY and EKD. Trimming removed 0 bases from V and 0 bases from J, with 11 bases in between.